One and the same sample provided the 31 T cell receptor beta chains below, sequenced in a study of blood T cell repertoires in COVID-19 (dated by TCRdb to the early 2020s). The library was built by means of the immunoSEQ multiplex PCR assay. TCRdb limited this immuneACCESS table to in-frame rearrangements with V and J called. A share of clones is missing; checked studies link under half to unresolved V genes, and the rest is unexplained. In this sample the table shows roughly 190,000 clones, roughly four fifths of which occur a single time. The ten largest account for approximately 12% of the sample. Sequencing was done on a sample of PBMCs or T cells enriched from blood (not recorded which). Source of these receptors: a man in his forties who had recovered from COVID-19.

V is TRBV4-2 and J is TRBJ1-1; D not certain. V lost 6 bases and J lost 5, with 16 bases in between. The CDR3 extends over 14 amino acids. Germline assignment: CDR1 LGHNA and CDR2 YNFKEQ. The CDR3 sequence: CASRAETFMTEAFF. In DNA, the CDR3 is TGTGCCAGCAGGGCGGAGACTTTTATGACTGAAGCTTTCTTT.

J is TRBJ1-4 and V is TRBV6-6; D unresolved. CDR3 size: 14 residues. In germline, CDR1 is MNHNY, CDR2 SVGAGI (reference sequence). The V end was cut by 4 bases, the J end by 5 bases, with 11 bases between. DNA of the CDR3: TGTGCCAGCAGTTCTACACTAGTAAATGAAAAACTGTTTTTT. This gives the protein CASSSTLVNEKLFF.

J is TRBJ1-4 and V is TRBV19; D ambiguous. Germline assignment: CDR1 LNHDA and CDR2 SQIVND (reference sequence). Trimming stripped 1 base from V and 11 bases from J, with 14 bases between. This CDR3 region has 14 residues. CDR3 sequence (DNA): TGTGCCAGTAGTATAGGGGGAGGGAGTTGGAAACTGTTTTTT. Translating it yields CASSIGGGSWKLFF. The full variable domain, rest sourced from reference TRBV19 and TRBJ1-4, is DGGITQSPKYLFRKEGQNVTLSCEQNLNHDAMYWYRQDPGQGLRLIYYSQIVNDFQKGDIAEGYSVSREKKESFPLTVTSAQKNPTAFYLCASSIGGGSWKLFFGSGTQLSVL.

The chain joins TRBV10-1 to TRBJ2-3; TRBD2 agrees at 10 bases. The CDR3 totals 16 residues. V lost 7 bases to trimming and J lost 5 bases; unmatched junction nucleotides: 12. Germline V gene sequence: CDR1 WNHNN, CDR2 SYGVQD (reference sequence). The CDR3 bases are TGCGCCAGCACCTTTTGGCTAGCGGGAGTCGGAGATACGCAGTATTTT. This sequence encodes CASTFWLAGVGDTQYF.

The DNA of the CDR3 is TGTGCCTGGGGAGCGGGACTAGCGGTCAATGAGCAGTTCTTC. Translating it yields CAWGAGLAVNEQFF. The chain is built from TRBV30 and TRBJ2-1; 11 nucleotides agree with TRBD2. In germline, CDR1 is GTSNPN, CDR2 SVGIG (reference sequence). There are 14 residues in the CDR3. V lost 5 bases, J lost 6 bases, and 6 bases stayed unmatched.

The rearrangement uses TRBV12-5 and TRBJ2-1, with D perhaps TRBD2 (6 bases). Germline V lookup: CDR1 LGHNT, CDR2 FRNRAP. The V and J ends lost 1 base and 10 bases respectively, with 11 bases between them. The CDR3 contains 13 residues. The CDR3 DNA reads TGTGCTAGTGGTTTGGGCGGGATAAGCGAGCAGTTCTTC. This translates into CASGLGGISEQFF.

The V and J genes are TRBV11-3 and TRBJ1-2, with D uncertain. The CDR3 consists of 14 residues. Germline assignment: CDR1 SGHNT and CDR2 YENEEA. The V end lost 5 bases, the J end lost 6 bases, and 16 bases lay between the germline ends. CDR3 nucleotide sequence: TGTGCCAGCAGCCCAGGACCGGGGAGGGATGGCTACACCTTC. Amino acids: CASSPGPGRDGYTF.

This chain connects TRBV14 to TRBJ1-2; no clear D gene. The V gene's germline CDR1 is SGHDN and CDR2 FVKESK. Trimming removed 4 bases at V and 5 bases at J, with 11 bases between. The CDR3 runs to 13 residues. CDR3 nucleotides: TGTGCCAGCAGCCTGACTACGTGGTATGGCTACACCTTC. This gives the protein CASSLTTWYGYTF.

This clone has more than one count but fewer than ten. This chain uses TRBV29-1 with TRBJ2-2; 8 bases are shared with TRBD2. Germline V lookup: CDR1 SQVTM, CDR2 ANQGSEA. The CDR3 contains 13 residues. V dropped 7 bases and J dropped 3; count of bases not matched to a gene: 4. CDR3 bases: TGCAGCGGAGAGACTAGCGACACCGGGGAGCTGTTTTTT. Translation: CSGETSDTGELFF.

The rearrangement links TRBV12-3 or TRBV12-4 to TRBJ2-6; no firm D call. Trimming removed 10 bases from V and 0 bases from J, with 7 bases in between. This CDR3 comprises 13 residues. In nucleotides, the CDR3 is TGTGCCACCCTATTCTCTGGGGCCAACGTCCTGACTTTC. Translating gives CATLFSGANVLTF.

The CDR3 DNA reads as TGTGCCAGCAGCCGGGGGCCAAACCCGGGACAGCCTAACTATGGCTACACCTTC. Translation: CASSRGPNPGQPNYGYTF. This chain uses TRBV7-8 with TRBJ1-2; 7 positions agree with TRBD1. CDR1 SGHVS and CDR2 FQNEAQ come from the germline V gene. The J segment lost 0 bases and the V segment lost 5 bases, leaving 15 bases of the junction unmatched. The CDR3 totals 18 residues.

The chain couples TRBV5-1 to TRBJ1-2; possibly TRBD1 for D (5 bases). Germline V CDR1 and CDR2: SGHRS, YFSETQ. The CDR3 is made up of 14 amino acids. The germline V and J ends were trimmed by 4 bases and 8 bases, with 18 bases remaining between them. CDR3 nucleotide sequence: TGCGCCAGCAGCCCCGAGACAGCCTTCGAGGGCTACACCTTC. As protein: CASSPETAFEGYTF.

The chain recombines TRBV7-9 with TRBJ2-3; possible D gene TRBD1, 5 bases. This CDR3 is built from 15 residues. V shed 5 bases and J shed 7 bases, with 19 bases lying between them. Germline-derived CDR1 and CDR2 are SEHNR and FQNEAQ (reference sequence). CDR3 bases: TGTGCCAGCAGCCCTCATGGGCCAGGGTGGCATACGCAGTATTTT. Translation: CASSPHGPGWHTQYF.

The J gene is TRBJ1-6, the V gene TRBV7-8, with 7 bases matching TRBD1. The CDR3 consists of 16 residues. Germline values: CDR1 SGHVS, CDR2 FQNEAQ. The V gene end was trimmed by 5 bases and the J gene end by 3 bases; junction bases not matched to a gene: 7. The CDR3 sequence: CASSKDRTNYNSPLHF. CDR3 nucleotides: TGTGCCAGCAGCAAGGACAGGACAAACTATAATTCACCCCTCCACTTT.

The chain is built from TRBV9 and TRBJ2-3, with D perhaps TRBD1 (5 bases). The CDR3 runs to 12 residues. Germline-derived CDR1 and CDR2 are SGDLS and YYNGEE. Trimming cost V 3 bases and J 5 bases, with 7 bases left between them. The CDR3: CASSEGVDTQYF. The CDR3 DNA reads TGTGCCAGCAGCGAAGGGGTAGATACGCAGTATTTT.

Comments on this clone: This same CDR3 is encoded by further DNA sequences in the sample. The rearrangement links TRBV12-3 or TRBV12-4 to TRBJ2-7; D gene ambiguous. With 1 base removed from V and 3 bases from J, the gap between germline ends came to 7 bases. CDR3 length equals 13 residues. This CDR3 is CASSLDSSYEQYV. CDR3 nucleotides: TGTGCCAGCAGTTTAGACAGTAGCTACGAGCAGTACGTC.

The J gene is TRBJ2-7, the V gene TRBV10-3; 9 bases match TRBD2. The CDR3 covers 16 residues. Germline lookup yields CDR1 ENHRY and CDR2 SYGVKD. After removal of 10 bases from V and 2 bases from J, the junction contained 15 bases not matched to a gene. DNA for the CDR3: TGTGCCACCCAAAATAGCGGGGGACCAAGAACCTACGAGCAGTACGTC. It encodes CATQNSGGPRTYEQYV.

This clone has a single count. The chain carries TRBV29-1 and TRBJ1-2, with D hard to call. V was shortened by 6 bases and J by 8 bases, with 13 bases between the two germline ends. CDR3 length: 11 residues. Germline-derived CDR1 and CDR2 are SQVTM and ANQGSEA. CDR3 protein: CSVTLRRGYTF. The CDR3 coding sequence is TGCAGCGTAACCCTCCGGCGGGGCTACACCTTC.

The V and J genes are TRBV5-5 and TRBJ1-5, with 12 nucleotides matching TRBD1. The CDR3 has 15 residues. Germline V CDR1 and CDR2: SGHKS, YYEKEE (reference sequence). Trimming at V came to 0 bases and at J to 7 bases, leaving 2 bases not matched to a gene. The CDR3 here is CASSLGDRGQQPQHF. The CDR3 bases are TGTGCCAGCAGCTTGGGGGACAGGGGGCAACAGCCCCAGCATTTT.

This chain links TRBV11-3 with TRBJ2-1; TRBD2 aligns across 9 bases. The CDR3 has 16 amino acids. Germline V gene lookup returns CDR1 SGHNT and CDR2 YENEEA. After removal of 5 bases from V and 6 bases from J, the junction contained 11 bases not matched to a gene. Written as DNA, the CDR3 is TGTGCCAGCAGCGGACATAGCGGGAGTCTTCCCAATGAGCAGTTCTTC. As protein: CASSGHSGSLPNEQFF.

Here the CDR3 reads CASSDAAGGPGTGELFF. The CDR3 bases are TGCGCCAGCAGTGATGCGGCGGGAGGTCCTGGCACCGGGGAGCTGTTTTTT. V gene TRBV10-2 combines with J gene TRBJ2-2; 8 bases agree with TRBD2. The germline CDR1 and CDR2 sequences are WSHSY and SAAADI. The CDR3 consists of 17 residues. Unmatched junction bases numbered 10, after V lost 3 bases and J lost 4 bases.

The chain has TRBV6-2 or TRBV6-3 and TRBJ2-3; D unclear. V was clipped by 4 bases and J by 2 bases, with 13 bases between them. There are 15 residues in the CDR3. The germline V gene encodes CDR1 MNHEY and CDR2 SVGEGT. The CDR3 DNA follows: TGTGCCAGCAGTTCGTTACCTACCTTCACAGATACGCAGTATTTT. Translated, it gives CASSSLPTFTDTQYF.

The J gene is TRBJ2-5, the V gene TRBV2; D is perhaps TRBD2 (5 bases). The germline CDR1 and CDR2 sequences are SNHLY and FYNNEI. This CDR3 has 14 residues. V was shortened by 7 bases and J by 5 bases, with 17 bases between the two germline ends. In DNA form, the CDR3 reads TGTGCCAGCACTTTAGGGAGCGGTGTCGAGACCCAGTACTTC. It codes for CASTLGSGVETQYF. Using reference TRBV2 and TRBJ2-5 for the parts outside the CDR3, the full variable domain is EPEVTQTPSHQVTQMGQEVILRCVPISNHLYFYWYRQILGQKVEFLVSFYNNEISEKSEIFDDQFSVERPDGSNFTLKIRSTKLEDSAMYFCASTLGSGVETQYFGPGTRLLVL.

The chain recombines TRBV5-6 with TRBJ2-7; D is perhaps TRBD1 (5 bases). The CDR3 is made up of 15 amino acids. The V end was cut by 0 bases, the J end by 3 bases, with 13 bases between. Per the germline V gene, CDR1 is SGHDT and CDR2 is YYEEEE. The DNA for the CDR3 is TGTGCCAGCAGCTTGGACCGGACACGCCTCTACGAGCAGTACGTC. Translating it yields CASSLDRTRLYEQYV.

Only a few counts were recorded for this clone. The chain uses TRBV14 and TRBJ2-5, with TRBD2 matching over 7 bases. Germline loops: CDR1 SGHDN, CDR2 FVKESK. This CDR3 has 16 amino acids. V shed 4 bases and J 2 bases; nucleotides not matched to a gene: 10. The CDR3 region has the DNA TGTGCCAGCAGCCGGCTTGCGGGACTACCTCAAGAGACCCAGTACTTC. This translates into CASSRLAGLPQETQYF.

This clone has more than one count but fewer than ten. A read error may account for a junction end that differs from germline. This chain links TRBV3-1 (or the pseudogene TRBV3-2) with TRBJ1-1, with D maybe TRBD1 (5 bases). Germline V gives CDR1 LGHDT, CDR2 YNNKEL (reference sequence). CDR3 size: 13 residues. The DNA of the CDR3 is TGTGCCAGCACCCAAGGGGCGAACACTGAAGCTTTCTTT. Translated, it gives CASTQGANTEAFF.

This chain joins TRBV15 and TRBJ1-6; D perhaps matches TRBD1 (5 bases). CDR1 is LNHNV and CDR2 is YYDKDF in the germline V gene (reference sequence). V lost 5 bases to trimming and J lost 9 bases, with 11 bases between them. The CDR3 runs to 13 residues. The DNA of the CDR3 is TGTGCCACCAGCGGGGGGGACCTTTCACCCCTCCACTTT. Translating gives CATSGGDLSPLHF. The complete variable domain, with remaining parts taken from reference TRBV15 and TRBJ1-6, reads DAMVIQNPRYQVTQFGKPVTLSCSQTLNHNVMYWYQQKSSQAPKLLFHYYDKDFNNEADTPDNFQSRRPNTSFCFLDIRSPGLGDTAMYLCATSGGDLSPLHFGNGTRLTVT.

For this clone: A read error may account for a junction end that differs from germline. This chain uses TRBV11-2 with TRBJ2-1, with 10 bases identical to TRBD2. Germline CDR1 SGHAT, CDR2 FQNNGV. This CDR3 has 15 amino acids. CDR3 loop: CVSSLVSGGYNEQFF. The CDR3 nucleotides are TGTGTCAGCAGCTTAGTTAGCGGGGGGTACAATGAGCAGTTCTTC.

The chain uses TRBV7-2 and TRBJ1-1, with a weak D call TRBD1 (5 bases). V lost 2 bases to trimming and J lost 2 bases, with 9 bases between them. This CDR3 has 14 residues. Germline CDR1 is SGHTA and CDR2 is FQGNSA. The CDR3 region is CASSLIQDNTEAFF. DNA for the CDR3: TGTGCCAGCAGCTTAATACAGGACAACACTGAAGCTTTCTTT.

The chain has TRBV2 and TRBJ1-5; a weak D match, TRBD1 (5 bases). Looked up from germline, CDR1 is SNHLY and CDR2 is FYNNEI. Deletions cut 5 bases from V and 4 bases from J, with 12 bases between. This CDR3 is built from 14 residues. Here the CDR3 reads CASSRDGLNQPQHF. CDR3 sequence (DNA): TGTGCCAGCAGTCGGGACGGACTAAATCAGCCCCAGCATTTT.

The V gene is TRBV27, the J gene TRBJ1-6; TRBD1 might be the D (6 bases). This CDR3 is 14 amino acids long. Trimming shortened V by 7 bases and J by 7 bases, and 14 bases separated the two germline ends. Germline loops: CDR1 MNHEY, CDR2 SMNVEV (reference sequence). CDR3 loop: CASNIQGPNSPLHF. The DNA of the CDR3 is TGTGCCAGCAATATACAGGGACCCAATTCACCCCTCCACTTT.